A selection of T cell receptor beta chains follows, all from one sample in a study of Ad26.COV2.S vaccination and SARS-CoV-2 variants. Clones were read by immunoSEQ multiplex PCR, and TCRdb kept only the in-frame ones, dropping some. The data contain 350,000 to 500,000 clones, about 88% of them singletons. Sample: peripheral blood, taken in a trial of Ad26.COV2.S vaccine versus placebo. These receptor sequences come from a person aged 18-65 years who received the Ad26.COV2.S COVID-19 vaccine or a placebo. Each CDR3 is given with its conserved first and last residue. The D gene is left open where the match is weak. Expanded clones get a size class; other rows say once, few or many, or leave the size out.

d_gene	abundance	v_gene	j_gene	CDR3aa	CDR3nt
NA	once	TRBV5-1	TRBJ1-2	CASSLERGYGYTF	TGCGCCAGCAGCTTGGAAAGGGGATATGGCTACACCTTC
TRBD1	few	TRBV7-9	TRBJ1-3	CASYRDRFNSGNTIYF	TGTGCCAGCTACCGGGACAGATTTAACTCTGGAAACACCATATATTTT
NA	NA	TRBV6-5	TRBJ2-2	CASSYFGGELFF	TGTGCCAGCAGTTATTTTGGCGGGGAGCTGTTTTTT
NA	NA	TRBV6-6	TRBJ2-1	CASSYVFYNEQFF	TGTGCCAGCAGTTACGTCTTCTACAATGAGCAGTTCTTC
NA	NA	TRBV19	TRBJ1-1	CASGDTMYRAFF	TGTGCCAGCGGGGACACAATGTATCGGGCTTTCTTT
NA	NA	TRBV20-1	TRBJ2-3	CSASEDSRTDTQYF	TGCAGTGCTAGTGAGGACAGCCGCACAGATACGCAGTATTTT
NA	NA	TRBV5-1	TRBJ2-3	CASSLRPRWEQGHITDTQYF	TGCGCCAGCAGCTTGAGGCCCCGCTGGGAACAGGGACATATCACAGATACGCAGTATTTT
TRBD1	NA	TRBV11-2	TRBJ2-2	CASSLTGTTGELFF	TGTGCCAGCAGCTTGACAGGGACCACCGGGGAGCTGTTTTTT
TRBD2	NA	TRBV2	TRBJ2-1	CASSGTSVDYNEQFF	TGTGCCAGCAGTGGGACTAGCGTGGACTACAATGAGCAGTTCTTC
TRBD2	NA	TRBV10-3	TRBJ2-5	CAIREGGETQYF	TGTGCCATCCGGGAGGGGGGGGAGACCCAGTACTTC
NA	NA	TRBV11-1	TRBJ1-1	CASSLGLNTEAFF	TGTGCCAGCAGCCTAGGGCTGAACACTGAAGCTTTCTTT
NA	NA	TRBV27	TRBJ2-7	CASSFEGPTYEQYF	TGTGCCAGCAGTTTTGAGGGTCCAACCTACGAGCAGTACTTC
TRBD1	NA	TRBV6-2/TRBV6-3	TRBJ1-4	CASSFPGTGTEKLFF	TGTGCCAGCAGTTTCCCCGGGACAGGGACTGAAAAACTGTTTTTT
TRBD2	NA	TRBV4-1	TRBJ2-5	CASSQGLAGGLGRETQYF	TGCGCCAGCAGCCAAGGGCTAGCGGGAGGGTTGGGCCGAGAGACCCAGTACTTC
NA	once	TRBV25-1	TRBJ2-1	CASSESGRGTDNEQFF	TGTGCCAGCAGTGAATCGGGGCGGGGCACCGACAATGAGCAGTTCTTC
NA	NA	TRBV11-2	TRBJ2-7	CASSFGDEQYF	TGTGCCAGCAGCTTTGGAGACGAGCAGTACTTC
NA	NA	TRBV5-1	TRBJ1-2	CASSFGLSYGYTF	TGCGCCAGCAGCTTCGGGCTGTCCTATGGCTACACCTTC
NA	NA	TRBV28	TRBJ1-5	CASSLIWAGGDQPQHF	TGTGCCAGCAGTTTAATATGGGCAGGAGGGGATCAGCCCCAGCATTTT
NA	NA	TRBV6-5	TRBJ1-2	CASSYLSNGNYGYTF	TGTGCCAGCAGTTACTTGTCGAACGGGAACTATGGCTACACCTTC
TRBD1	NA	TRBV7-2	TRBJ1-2	CASSLDRANYGYTF	TGTGCCAGCAGCCTAGACAGGGCTAACTATGGCTACACCTTC
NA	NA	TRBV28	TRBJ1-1	CASSLDTPDYGAEAFF	TGTGCCAGCAGTTTAGACACGCCGGACTATGGGGCTGAAGCTTTCTTT
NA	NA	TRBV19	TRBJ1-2	CASSARAGAYGYTF	TGTGCCAGTAGTGCGAGGGCTGGGGCTTATGGCTACACCTTC
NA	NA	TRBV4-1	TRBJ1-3	CASSPGIITSSGNTIYF	TGCGCCAGCAGCCCGGGAATTATTACCTCTTCTGGAAACACCATATATTTT
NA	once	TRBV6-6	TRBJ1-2	CASSYGGAGYGYTF	TGTGCCAGCAGTTACGGGGGGGCCGGCTATGGCTACACCTTC
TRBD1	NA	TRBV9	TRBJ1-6	CASSTGETSSYNSPLHF	TGTGCCAGCAGCACAGGGGAAACGAGCTCCTATAATTCACCCCTCCACTTT
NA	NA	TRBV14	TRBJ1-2	CASAATNYGYTF	TGTGCCAGCGCCGCGACTAACTATGGCTACACCTTC
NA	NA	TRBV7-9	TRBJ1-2	CASSPKGDRF	TGTGCCAGCAGCCCCAAGGGGGATCGCTTC
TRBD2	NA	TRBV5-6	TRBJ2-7	CASSRGEGRYEQYF	TGTGCCAGCAGCCGTGGGGAGGGGCGGTACGAGCAGTACTTC
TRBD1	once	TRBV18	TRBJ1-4	CASSPRDRGTTNEKLFF	TGTGCCAGCTCACCGCGGGACAGGGGAACAACTAATGAAAAACTGTTTTTT
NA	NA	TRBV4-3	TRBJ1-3	CASSEGRARGNTIYF	TGCGCCAGCAGCGAGGGCAGGGCGAGGGGAAACACCATATATTTT
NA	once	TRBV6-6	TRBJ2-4	CASSYSDPANIQYF	TGTGCCAGCAGTTACTCGGACCCCGCAAACATTCAGTACTTC
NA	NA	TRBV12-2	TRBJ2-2	CASRRYGGQAGELFF	TGTGCAAGTCGCCGATATGGCGGGCAGGCCGGGGAGCTGTTTTTT
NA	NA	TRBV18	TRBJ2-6	CASSRGAPGGANVLTF	TGTGCCAGCTCACGTGGGGCCCCGGGGGGGGCCAACGTCCTGACTTTC
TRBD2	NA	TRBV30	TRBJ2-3	CAWSGLAGYTDTQYF	TGTGCCTGGAGTGGACTAGCGGGGTACACAGATACGCAGTATTTT
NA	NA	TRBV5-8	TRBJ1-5	CASSREGYNQPQHF	TGTGCCAGCAGCCGAGAGGGGTACAATCAGCCCCAGCATTTT
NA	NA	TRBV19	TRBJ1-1	CASTEGNTEAFF	TGTGCCAGTACGGAGGGAAACACTGAAGCTTTCTTT